Listed below are T cell receptor beta chains from one sample, sequenced in a study of CD8 T cells in Susac syndrome. One entry per CDR3 protein results from TCRdb running MiXCR on the immunoSEQ multiplex PCR reads. The sample comprises more than 250,000 distinct CDR3 sequences, about 91% of which are singletons, and roughly 0.059% rests with the top ten. Sequencing used CD4+ T cells from PBMCs. The receptors derive from a human donor with multiple sclerosis. CDR3s include the opening cysteine and the closing phenylalanine or tryptophan. Each record gives: V gene, J gene, D gene, clone size, CDR3 DNA, CDR3 protein. D genes are given only for firm matches. The size of a clone is reported for some rows only, either as once, few or many, or as a class for expanded clones.

>TRBV5-6|TRBJ2-2|TRBD1|.
TGTGCCAGCAGCTCACTCGACAGGGCAGTGTCCGGGGAGCTGTTTTTT
CASSSLDRAVSGELFF
>TRBV6-1|TRBJ1-4|TRBD1|.
TGTGCCAGCAGTGTACAGGGGGATGAAAAACTGTTTTTT
CASSVQGDEKLFF
>TRBV19|TRBJ1-1|TRBD1|.
TGTGCCAGTAGCGACCGACAGGGCTCGGCTGAAGCTTTCTTT
CASSDRQGSAEAFF
>TRBV5-6|TRBJ1-5|.|.
TGTGCCAGCAGCTTCTACCGGTTGAGCAATCAGCCCCAGCATTTT
CASSFYRLSNQPQHF
>TRBV30|TRBJ2-3|.|.
TGTGCCTGGAGGCCCAACGTAGGCCGGGGCCCAGATACGCAGTATTTT
CAWRPNVGRGPDTQYF
>TRBV5-4|TRBJ2-3|.|.
TGTGCCAGCAGCTATGGTGGGGAAACAGATACGCAGTATTTT
CASSYGGETDTQYF
>TRBV6-5|TRBJ1-5|.|.
TGTGCCAGCAGTGGGGGGCTTAGCAATCACCCCCAGCATTTT
CASSGGLSNHPQHF
>TRBV19|TRBJ2-7|TRBD2|.
TGTGCCAGTAGTATGGGACTAGCGGGGGCAACTTACGAGCAGTACTTC
CASSMGLAGATYEQYF
>TRBV3-1|TRBJ2-1|.|.
TGTGCCAGCAGCCAGACCTTGGGCTCCTACAATGAGCAGTTCTTC
CASSQTLGSYNEQFF
>TRBV6-2/TRBV6-3|TRBJ2-7|.|.
TGTGCCACCTCCGGGACGGCCCGTTCCTACGAGCAGTACTTC
CATSGTARSYEQYF
>TRBV12-3/TRBV12-4|TRBJ2-7|TRBD2|.
TGTGCCAGCAGTTCTAGCGGGAGTAGCGAGCAGTACTTC
CASSSSGSSEQYF
>TRBV7-6|TRBJ2-3|TRBD2|.
TGTGCCAGCAGCTTCTTCAGAGCGGGGAGCACAGATACGCAGTATTTT
CASSFFRAGSTDTQYF
>TRBV2|TRBJ1-2|.|few
TGTGCCAGCAGGGGGATCTATGGCTACACCTTC
CASRGIYGYTF
>TRBV2|TRBJ2-1|.|few
TGTGCCAGCAGTTTGACCCCGAGGAATGAGCAGTTCTTC
CASSLTPRNEQFF
>TRBV2|TRBJ1-1|TRBD1|.
TGTGCCAGCAGTGTTGACAGGGTGGGCACTGAAGCTTTCTTT
CASSVDRVGTEAFF
>TRBV6-5|TRBJ2-2|TRBD1|.
TGTGCCAGCAGGGGACAGGGTGAAACCGGGGAGCTGTTTTTT
CASRGQGETGELFF
>TRBV5-8|TRBJ2-7|TRBD2|.
TGTGCCAGCAGCTTAAGGCTAGCGGTCTACGAGCAGTACTTC
CASSLRLAVYEQYF
>TRBV18|TRBJ2-7|TRBD2|.
TGTGCCAGCTCACCCCTGGGGGGGGAGCAGTACTTC
CASSPLGGEQYF
>TRBV29-1|TRBJ2-3|.|.
TGCAGCGTGGACGAGCTCGGGAATTTT
CSVDELGNF
>TRBV7-9|TRBJ1-1|.|.
TGTGCCAGCAGCTTAGTCGGCAGGACCGATATGAACACTGAAGCTTTCTTT
CASSLVGRTDMNTEAFF
>TRBV9|TRBJ2-2|TRBD2|.
TGTGCCAGCAGCGTAGTTGGGGGGGCCGGGGAGCTGTTTTTT
CASSVVGGAGELFF
>TRBV14|TRBJ1-6|.|.
TGTGCCAGCAGCCAAGATTATCGGAATTCACCCCTCCACTTT
CASSQDYRNSPLHF
>TRBV13|TRBJ2-1|.|.
TGTGCCAGCAGCAGCACTAGCCCTCCTTACAATGAGCAGTTCTTC
CASSSTSPPYNEQFF
>TRBV18|TRBJ2-1|TRBD2|.
TGTGCCAGCTCACCGCTAGCGGGAGGATTCAATGAGCAGTTCTTC
CASSPLAGGFNEQFF
>TRBV29-1|TRBJ1-2|TRBD1|.
TGCAGCGCTCAGTACCCCGGGACAGGGAGTGGCTACACCTTC
CSAQYPGTGSGYTF
>TRBV7-2|TRBJ2-1|.|.
TGTGCCAGCAGCTTAGTAGGGTCCTCATCCCGAAGGAATGAGCAGTTCTTC
CASSLVGSSSRRNEQFF
>TRBV20-1|TRBJ1-3|.|.
TGCAGTGCTAGAGCCCCCGCGGGGGCTAAGTTCGCTGGAAACACCATATATTTT
CSARAPAGAKFAGNTIYF
>TRBV7-9|TRBJ1-2|TRBD1|.
TGTGCCAGCAGCTCAGATGGGACAGCAGGGACTTTCACCTTC
CASSSDGTAGTFTF
>TRBV7-8|TRBJ2-5|.|once
TGTGCCAGCAGGCAATCCGGGGAGACCCAGTACTTC
CASRQSGETQYF
>TRBV20-1|TRBJ1-5|.|.
TGCAGTGCTAGAGATGTTGCCAGATATAGCAATCAGCCCCAGCATTTT
CSARDVARYSNQPQHF
>TRBV12-3/TRBV12-4|TRBJ1-5|TRBD1|.
TGTGCCAGCAGTTTCGGACAGGGGGGTAGCAATCAGCCCCAGCATTTT
CASSFGQGGSNQPQHF
>TRBV7-2|TRBJ2-1|.|.
TGTGCCAGCAGCTTAAGAGAGCAAGGGGGTGAGCAGTTCTTC
CASSLREQGGEQFF
>TRBV2|TRBJ2-1|TRBD2|.
TGTGCCAGCAGTGTGGGACTAGCGGGCGGGCCAAGAAGCGAGCAGTTCTTC
CASSVGLAGGPRSEQFF
>TRBV5-6|TRBJ2-4|TRBD2|.
TGTGCCAGCAGCCGTAACGGACTAGCGGTAAAAAACATTCAGTACTTC
CASSRNGLAVKNIQYF
>TRBV28|TRBJ2-1|TRBD1|.
TGTGCCAGCAGGGGGGCCCCGGGACAGGGACTCGATGAGCAGTTCTTC
CASRGAPGQGLDEQFF